Below are 18 T cell receptor beta chains sequenced from a single sample in a study of cytomegalovirus exposure and HLA in healthy donors. It was with 60 Vbeta and 13 Jbeta primers that the PCR ran. Generated by immunoSEQ multiplex PCR, the TCRdb table keeps only in-frame clones and is missing some. The sample comprises 150,000 to 200,000 clones, over 60% of which are singletons, and about 1% rests with the top ten. Sequencing was done on a sample of PBMCs. The receptor source for this set is a woman aged 45-60 years in good health and CMV-seropositive.

This sequence joins TRBV27 and TRBJ2-7, with 10 bases that match TRBD1. This CDR3 contains 15 residues. V dropped 4 bases and J dropped 0; count of bases not matched to a gene: 3. In germline, CDR1 is MNHEY, CDR2 SMNVEV (reference sequence). CDR3 amino acids: CASSYDRGPSYEQYF. In DNA, the CDR3 is TGTGCCAGCAGTTATGACAGGGGGCCCTCCTACGAGCAGTACTTC.

The chain employs TRBV6-1 and TRBJ2-2, with TRBD2 as a possible D gene (5 bases). The V end was cut by 0 bases, the J end by 0 bases, with 8 bases between. The CDR3 is made up of 16 amino acids. Germline-derived CDR1 and CDR2 are MNHNS and SASEGT. CDR3 sequence: CASSEAQRPNTGELFF. The CDR3 coding sequence is TGTGCCAGCAGTGAAGCTCAGCGGCCGAACACCGGGGAGCTGTTTTTT.

The rearrangement links TRBV7-2 to TRBJ2-3; 11 bases are shared with TRBD2. Germline V gives CDR1 SGHTA, CDR2 FQGNSA. Losses at the gene ends were 5 bases for V and 6 bases for J; bases not matched to a gene: 13. This CDR3 has 17 residues. CDR3 coding DNA: TGTGCCAGCAGCCCCGGTGGTAGCGGGGGGGCGGGGGATACGCAGTATTTT. This codes for CASSPGGSGGAGDTQYF.

V gene TRBV28 combines with J gene TRBJ2-3, with D maybe TRBD2 (6 bases). V lost 8 bases and J 2 bases, leaving 17 bases between the germline ends. Germline values: CDR1 MDHEN, CDR2 SYDVKM. There are 15 residues in the CDR3. CDR3 protein: CASVGSSGPTDTQYF. CDR3 nucleotides: TGTGCCAGCGTCGGGAGTTCGGGACCCACAGATACGCAGTATTTT.

CDR3 DNA sequence: TGTGCCAGCAGCCGGATCCAGGGGGCCGCCTACGAGCAGTACTTC. This encodes CASSRIQGAAYEQYF. The chain uses TRBV7-2 and TRBJ2-7; 8 bases are shared with TRBD1. Looked up from germline, CDR1 is SGHTA and CDR2 is FQGNSA. The CDR3 has 15 amino acids. Germline trimming cut 5 bases from V and 2 bases from J; bases unmatched to any gene: 8.

The chain recombines TRBV7-8 with TRBJ2-5; 9 bases are a match to TRBD1. This CDR3 region has 14 residues. V was pared by 4 bases and J by 3 bases, with 3 bases of the junction left unmatched. From germline, CDR1 is SGHVS and CDR2 FQNEAQ. CDR3 bases: TGTGCCAGCAGCTCAGGGACAGGGAAAGAGACCCAGTACTTC. Translation: CASSSGTGKETQYF.

The chain uses TRBV29-1 and TRBJ2-1, with 9 bases fitting TRBD2. The CDR3 loop spans 15 amino acids. Per germline, CDR1 SQVTM and CDR2 ANQGSEA. Trimming at V came to 5 bases and at J to 2 bases, leaving 7 bases not matched to a gene. As DNA, the CDR3 is TGCAGCGTTCGCCGGGCGGGGGGGACCTACAATGAGCAGTTCTTC. It translates to CSVRRAGGTYNEQFF.

The count of this clone is one. The chain joins TRBV30 to TRBJ2-2, with 8 positions matching TRBD1. Germline CDR1 is GTSNPN and CDR2 is SVGIG (reference sequence). The V and J ends lost 0 bases and 4 bases, in that order; junction bases with no gene match: 7. CDR3 length equals 16 residues. CDR3 protein: CAWSVAPTGATGELFF. The CDR3 DNA reads as TGTGCCTGGAGTGTAGCCCCGACAGGGGCCACCGGGGAGCTGTTTTTT.

The chain recombines TRBV7-3 with TRBJ1-2; D might be TRBD1 (6 bases). This CDR3 is 13 amino acids long. Germline V gene sequence: CDR1 SGHTA, CDR2 FQGTGA. V was shortened by 5 bases and J by 2 bases, with 9 bases between the two germline ends. CDR3 nucleotide sequence: TGTGCCAGCAGCACTACAGGGAACTATGGCTACACCTTC. Its translation is CASSTTGNYGYTF.

This chain links TRBV19 with TRBJ2-5; D is possibly TRBD2 (5 bases). The CDR3 has 15 amino acids. V lost 4 bases, J lost 4 bases, and 16 bases lay in between. In germline, CDR1 is LNHDA, CDR2 SQIVND (reference sequence). The CDR3, as DNA: TGTGCCAGTAGTAAGCTAGCCACACAAGGAGAGACCCAGTACTTC. It encodes CASSKLATQGETQYF.

The chain is built from TRBV4-1 and TRBJ1-1, with D perhaps matching TRBD1 (5 bases). Germline CDR1 MGHRA, CDR2 YSYEKL. The CDR3 spans 13 residues. The V and J ends lost 4 bases and 5 bases respectively, with 11 bases between them. The CDR3 DNA is TGCGCCAGCAGCCTACCAGACAGAACTGAAGCTTTCTTT. This translates into CASSLPDRTEAFF.

This sequence joins TRBV5-4 and TRBJ2-2; no clear D. Germline assignment: CDR1 SGHNT and CDR2 YYREEE (reference sequence). The CDR3 is made up of 13 amino acids. Trimming shortened V by 0 bases and J by 5 bases, and 5 bases separated the two germline ends. The CDR3 DNA reads TGTGCCAGCAGCTTGGCCCCAACCGGGGAGCTGTTTTTT. This codes for CASSLAPTGELFF.

This clone occurred a few times. The gene calls are TRBV5-5 and TRBJ1-1; 7 positions match TRBD1. Unmatched junction bases numbered 6, after V lost 3 bases and J lost 1 base. Looked up from germline, CDR1 is SGHKS and CDR2 is YYEKEE (reference sequence). The CDR3 covers 15 residues. CDR3 sequence reads: CASSSSPGGNTEAFF. In DNA form, the CDR3 reads TGTGCCAGCAGCTCCTCCCCAGGGGGGAACACTGAAGCTTTCTTT.

The chain has TRBV9 and TRBJ2-1; TRBD2 agrees at 12 bases. Germline-derived CDR1 and CDR2 are SGDLS and YYNGEE. V lost 3 bases to trimming and J lost 9 bases; unmatched junction nucleotides: 7. This CDR3 has 15 amino acids. In DNA form, the CDR3 reads TGTGCCAGCAGCGCCTCAACTAGCGGGGGGCTTGAGCAGTTCTTC. Its protein is CASSASTSGGLEQFF.

The rearrangement links TRBV2 to TRBJ1-2; TRBD1 might be the D (6 bases). Germline lookup yields CDR1 SNHLY and CDR2 FYNNEI. The CDR3 has 14 residues. V gave up 6 bases and J gave up 2 bases, with 13 bases separating them. The DNA of the CDR3 is TGTGCCAGCAGGTCCCCAGGGGTCAACTATGGCTACACCTTC. Its protein is CASRSPGVNYGYTF.

The chain recombines TRBV6-4 with TRBJ2-7, with 16 bases matching TRBD2. The V gene end was trimmed by 2 bases and the J gene end by 0 bases; junction bases not matched to a gene: 13. There are 21 residues in the CDR3. The germline V gene has CDR1 MRHNA and CDR2 SNTAGT. For the CDR3, the DNA is TGTGCCAGCAGTGACGCCACGGGGACTAGCGGGAGGGCAGGGGTCTCCTACGAGCAGTACTTC. This encodes CASSDATGTSGRAGVSYEQYF.

The genes are TRBV27 and TRBJ2-2; 8 positions agree with TRBD1. After removal of 10 bases from V and 7 bases from J, the junction contained 11 bases not matched to a gene. Germline-derived CDR1 and CDR2 are MNHEY and SMNVEV (reference sequence). The length of the CDR3 is 14 residues. CDR3 in amino acids: CATRDRGTGGELFF. DNA for the CDR3: TGTGCCACTCGAGACAGGGGTACTGGCGGGGAGCTGTTTTTT.

This rearrangement joins TRBV4-1 to TRBJ1-5; TRBD1 matches at 7 bases. There are 16 residues in the CDR3. Trimming cost V 1 base and J 6 bases; bases outside gene matches: 9. In germline, CDR1 is MGHRA, CDR2 YSYEKL. CDR3 DNA: TGCGCCAGCAGCCAAGTAGGGACAGCGGGCTCTCAGCCCCAGCATTTT. Translation gives CASSQVGTAGSQPQHF.